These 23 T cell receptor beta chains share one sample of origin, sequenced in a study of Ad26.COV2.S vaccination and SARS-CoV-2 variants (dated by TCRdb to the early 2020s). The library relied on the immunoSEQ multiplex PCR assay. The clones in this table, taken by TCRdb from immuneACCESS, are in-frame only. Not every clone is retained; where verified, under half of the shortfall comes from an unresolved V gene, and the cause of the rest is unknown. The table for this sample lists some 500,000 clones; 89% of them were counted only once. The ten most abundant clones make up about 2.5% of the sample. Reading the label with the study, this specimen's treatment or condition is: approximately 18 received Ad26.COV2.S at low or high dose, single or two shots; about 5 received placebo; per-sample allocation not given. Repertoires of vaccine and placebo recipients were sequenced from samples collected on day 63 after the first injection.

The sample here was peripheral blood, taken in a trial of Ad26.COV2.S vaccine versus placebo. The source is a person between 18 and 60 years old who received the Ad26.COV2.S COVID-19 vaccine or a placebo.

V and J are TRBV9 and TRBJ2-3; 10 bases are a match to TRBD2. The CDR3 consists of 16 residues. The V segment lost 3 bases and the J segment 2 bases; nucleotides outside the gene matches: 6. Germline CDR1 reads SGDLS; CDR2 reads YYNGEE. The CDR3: CASSGPLAGTTDTQYF. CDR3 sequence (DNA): TGTGCCAGCAGCGGCCCACTAGCGGGGACCACAGATACGCAGTATTTT.

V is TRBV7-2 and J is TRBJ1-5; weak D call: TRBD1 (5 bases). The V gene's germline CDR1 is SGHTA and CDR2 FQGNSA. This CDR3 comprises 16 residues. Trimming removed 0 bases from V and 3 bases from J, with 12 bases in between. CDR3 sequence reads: CASSLAERGTNQPQHF. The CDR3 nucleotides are TGTGCCAGCAGCTTAGCGGAAAGGGGAACCAATCAGCCCCAGCATTTT. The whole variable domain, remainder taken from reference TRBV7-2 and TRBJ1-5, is GAGVSQSPSNKVTEKGKDVELRCDPISGHTALYWYRQSLGQGLEFLIYFQGNSAPDKSGLPSDRFSAERTGGSVSTLTIQRTQQEDSAVYLCASSLAERGTNQPQHFGDGTRLSIL.

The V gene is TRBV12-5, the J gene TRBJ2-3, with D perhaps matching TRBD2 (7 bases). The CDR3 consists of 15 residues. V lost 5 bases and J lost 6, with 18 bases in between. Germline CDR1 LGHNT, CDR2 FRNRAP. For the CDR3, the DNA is TGTGCTAGTGGTACCCCCGGGGGGCCGGGGGATACGCAGTATTTT. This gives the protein CASGTPGGPGDTQYF.

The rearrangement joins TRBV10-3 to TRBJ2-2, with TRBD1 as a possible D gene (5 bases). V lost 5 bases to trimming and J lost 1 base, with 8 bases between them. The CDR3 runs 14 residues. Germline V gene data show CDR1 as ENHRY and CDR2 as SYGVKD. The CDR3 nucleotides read TGTGCCATCAGTACTCAGGGGAACACCGGGGAGCTGTTTTTT. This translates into CAISTQGNTGELFF.

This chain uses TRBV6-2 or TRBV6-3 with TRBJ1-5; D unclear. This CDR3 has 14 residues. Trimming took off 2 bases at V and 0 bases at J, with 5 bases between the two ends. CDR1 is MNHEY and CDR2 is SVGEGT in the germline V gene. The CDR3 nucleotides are TGTGCCAGCAGTTACAGATTTAGCAATCAGCCCCAGCATTTT. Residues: CASSYRFSNQPQHF.

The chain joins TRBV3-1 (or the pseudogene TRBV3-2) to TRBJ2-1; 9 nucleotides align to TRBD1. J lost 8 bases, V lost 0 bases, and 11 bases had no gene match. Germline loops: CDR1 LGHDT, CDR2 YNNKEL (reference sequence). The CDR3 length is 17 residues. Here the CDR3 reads CASSQDALGTGRDEQFF. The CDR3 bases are TGTGCCAGCAGCCAAGACGCGTTAGGGACAGGGCGTGATGAGCAGTTCTTC.

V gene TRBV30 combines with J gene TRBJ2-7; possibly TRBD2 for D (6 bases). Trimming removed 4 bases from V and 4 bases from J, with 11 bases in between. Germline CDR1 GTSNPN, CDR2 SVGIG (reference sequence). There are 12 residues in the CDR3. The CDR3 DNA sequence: TGTGCCTGGAAGCGGGCCCAATACGAGCAGTACTTC. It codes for CAWKRAQYEQYF.

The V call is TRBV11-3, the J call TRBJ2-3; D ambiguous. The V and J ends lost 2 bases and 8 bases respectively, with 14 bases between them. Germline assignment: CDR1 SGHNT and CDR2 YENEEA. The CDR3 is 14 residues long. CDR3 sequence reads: CASSLSWRLGTQYF. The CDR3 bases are TGTGCCAGCAGCTTAAGTTGGCGGTTGGGTACGCAGTATTTT.

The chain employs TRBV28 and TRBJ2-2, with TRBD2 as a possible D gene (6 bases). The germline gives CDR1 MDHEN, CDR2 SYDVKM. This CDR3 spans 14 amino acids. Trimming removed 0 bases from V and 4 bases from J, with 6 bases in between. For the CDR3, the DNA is TGTGCCAGCAGTTTATGGGGGGGCACCGGGGAGCTGTTTTTT. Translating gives CASSLWGGTGELFF.

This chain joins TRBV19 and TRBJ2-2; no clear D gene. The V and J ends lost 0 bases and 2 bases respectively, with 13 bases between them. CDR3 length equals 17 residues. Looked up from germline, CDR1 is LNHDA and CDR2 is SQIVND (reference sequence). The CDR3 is CASSIDSRAINTGELFF. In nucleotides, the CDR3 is TGTGCCAGTAGTATAGATAGTCGGGCTATCAACACCGGGGAGCTGTTTTTT.

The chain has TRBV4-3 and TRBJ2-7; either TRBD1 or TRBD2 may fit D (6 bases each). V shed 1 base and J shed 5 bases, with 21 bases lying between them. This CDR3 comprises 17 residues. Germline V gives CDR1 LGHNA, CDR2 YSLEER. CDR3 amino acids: CASSQATEGGSVHEQYV. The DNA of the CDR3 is TGCGCCAGCAGCCAAGCGACTGAGGGGGGCTCGGTCCACGAGCAGTACGTC.

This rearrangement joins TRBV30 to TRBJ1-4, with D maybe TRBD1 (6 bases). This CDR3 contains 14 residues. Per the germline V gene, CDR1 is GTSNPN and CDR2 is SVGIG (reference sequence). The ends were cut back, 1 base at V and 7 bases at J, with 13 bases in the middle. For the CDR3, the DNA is TGTGCCTGGAGTGCCACAGGGAACTCTGAAAAACTGTTTTTT. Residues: CAWSATGNSEKLFF. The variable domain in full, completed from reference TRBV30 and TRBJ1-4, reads SQTIHQWPATLVQPVGSPLSLECTVEGTSNPNLYWYRQAAGRGLQLLFYSVGIGQISSEVPQNLSASRPQDRQFILSSKKLLLSDSGFYLCAWSATGNSEKLFFGSGTQLSVL.

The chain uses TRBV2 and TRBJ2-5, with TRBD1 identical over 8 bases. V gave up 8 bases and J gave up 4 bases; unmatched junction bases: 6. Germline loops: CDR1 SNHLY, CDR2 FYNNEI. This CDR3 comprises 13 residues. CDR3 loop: CASSGGPTETQYF. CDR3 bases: TGTGCCAGCTCAGGGGGCCCCACAGAGACCCAGTACTTC. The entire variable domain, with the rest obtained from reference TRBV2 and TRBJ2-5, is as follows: EPEVTQTPSHQVTQMGQEVILRCVPISNHLYFYWYRQILGQKVEFLVSFYNNEISEKSEIFDDQFSVERPDGSNFTLKIRSTKLEDSAMYFCASSGGPTETQYFGPGTRLLVL.

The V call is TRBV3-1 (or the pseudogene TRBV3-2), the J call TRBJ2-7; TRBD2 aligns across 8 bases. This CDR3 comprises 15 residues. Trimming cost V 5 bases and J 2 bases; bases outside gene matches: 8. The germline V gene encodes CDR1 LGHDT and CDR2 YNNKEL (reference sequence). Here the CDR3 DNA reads TGTGCCAGCAGCGCTAACTCGGGACTAGCCTACGAGCAGTACTTC. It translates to CASSANSGLAYEQYF.

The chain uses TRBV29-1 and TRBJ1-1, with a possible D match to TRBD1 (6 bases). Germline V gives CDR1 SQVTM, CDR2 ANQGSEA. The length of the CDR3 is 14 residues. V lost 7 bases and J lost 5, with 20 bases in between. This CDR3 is CSATTYRDGTEAFF. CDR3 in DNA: TGCAGCGCTACAACGTACAGGGACGGTACTGAAGCTTTCTTT.

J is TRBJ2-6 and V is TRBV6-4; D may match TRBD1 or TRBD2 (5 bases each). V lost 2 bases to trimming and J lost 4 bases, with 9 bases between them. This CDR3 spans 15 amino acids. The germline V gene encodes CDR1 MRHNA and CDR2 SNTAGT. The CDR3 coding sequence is TGTGCCAGCAGTGACGGGGGAACCGGGGCCAACGTCCTGACTTTC. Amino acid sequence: CASSDGGTGANVLTF.

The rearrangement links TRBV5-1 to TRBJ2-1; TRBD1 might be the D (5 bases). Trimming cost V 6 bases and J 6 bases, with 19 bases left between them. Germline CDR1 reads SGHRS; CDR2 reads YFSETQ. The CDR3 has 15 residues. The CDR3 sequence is CASTLQVWEGNEQFF. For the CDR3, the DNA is TGCGCCAGCACCCTACAGGTGTGGGAAGGCAATGAGCAGTTCTTC.

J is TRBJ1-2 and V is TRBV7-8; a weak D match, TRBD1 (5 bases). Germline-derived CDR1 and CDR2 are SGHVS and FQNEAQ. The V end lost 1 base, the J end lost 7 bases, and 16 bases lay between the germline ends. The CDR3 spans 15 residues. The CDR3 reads CASSLGSGGSGGYTF. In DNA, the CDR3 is TGTGCCAGCAGCTTAGGGTCTGGGGGTAGCGGTGGCTACACCTTC. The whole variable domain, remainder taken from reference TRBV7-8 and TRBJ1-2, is GAGVSQSPRYKVAKRGQDVALRCDPISGHVSLFWYQQALGQGPEFLTYFQNEAQLDKSGLPSDRFFAERPEGSVSTLKIQRTQQEDSAVYLCASSLGSGGSGGYTFGSGTRLTVV.

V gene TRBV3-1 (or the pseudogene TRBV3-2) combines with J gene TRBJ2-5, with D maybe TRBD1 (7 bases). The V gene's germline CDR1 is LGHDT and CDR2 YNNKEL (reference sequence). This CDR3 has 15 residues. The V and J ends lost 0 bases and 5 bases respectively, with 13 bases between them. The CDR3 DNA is TGTGCCAGCAGCCAAGATAGCGGACAGGAGGAGACCCAGTACTTC. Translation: CASSQDSGQEETQYF.

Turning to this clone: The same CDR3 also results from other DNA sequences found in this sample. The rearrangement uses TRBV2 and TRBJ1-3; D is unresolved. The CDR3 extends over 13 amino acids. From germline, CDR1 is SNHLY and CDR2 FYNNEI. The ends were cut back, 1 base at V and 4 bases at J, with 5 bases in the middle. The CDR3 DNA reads TGTGCCAGCAGTGAAGGCCGGGGAAACACCATATATTTT. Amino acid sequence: CASSEGRGNTIYF.

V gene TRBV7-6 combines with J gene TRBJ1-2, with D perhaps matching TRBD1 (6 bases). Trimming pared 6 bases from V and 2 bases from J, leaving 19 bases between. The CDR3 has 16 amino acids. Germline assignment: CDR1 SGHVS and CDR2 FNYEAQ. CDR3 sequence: CASSRTEKPSNYGYTF. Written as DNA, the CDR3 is TGTGCCAGCAGTAGGACAGAAAAACCATCGAACTATGGCTACACCTTC.

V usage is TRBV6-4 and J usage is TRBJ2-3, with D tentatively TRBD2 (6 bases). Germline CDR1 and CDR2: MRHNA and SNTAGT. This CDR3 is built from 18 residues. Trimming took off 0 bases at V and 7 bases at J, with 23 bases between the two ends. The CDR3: CASSDSKWRGSSANTQYF. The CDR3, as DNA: TGTGCCAGCAGTGACTCGAAGTGGCGGGGAAGTAGTGCTAATACGCAGTATTTT.

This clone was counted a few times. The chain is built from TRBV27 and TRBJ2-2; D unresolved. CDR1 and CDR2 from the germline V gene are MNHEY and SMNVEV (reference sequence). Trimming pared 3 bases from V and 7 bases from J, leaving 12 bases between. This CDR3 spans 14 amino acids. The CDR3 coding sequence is TGTGCCAGCAGTTTTGGGCCAGCGCTCGGGGAGCTGTTTTTT. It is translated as CASSFGPALGELFF.